The 23 T cell receptor beta chains in this list originate from one sample, sequenced in a study of T cells after yellow fever vaccination. From the 5' RACE reads, TCRdb called clonotypes with MiXCR, one entry per CDR3 protein. The sample yields 150,000 to 200,000 distinct CDR3 sequences, approximately 10% seen once. The specimen comprised CD8+ T cells sorted from PBMCs, sampled 45 days after the yellow fever booster vaccination. The receptors shown here come from a man between 18 and 35 years old who received the YFV17D yellow fever vaccine.

This clonotype was seen a few times. The J gene is TRBJ2-1, the V gene TRBV4-1; 10 nucleotides match TRBD2. The V and J ends lost 3 bases and 4 bases, in that order; junction bases with no gene match: 6. From germline, CDR1 is MGHRA and CDR2 YSYEKL. The CDR3 loop spans 16 amino acids. In DNA form, the CDR3 reads TGCGCCAGCAGCCAGGTACTAGCGGGGATATACAATGAGCAGTTCTTC. This translates into CASSQVLAGIYNEQFF.

There are many counts of this clonotype. The chain combines TRBV27 with TRBJ2-3; 8 bases are a match to TRBD2. The CDR3 contains 14 residues. V trimming: 6 bases; J trimming: 4 bases; junction bases outside the gene matches: 6. The germline gives CDR1 MNHEY, CDR2 SMNVEV (reference sequence). This CDR3 reads CASRPGLEPDTQYF. CDR3 bases: TGTGCCAGCAGACCGGGACTAGAACCAGATACGCAGTATTTT.

This clonotype has just a few counts. V is TRBV7-6 and J is TRBJ1-6; TRBD1 agrees at 7 bases. J gave up 5 bases and V 1 base, and 8 bases lay outside the gene matches. Germline assignment: CDR1 SGHVS and CDR2 FNYEAQ. The CDR3 covers 17 residues. The CDR3, as DNA: TGTGCCAGCAGCTTAGGAGGGTCAGGGGGGAATAATTCACCCCTCCACTTT. It specifies CASSLGGSGGNNSPLHF. The full variable domain, rest sourced from reference TRBV7-6 and TRBJ1-6, is GAGVSQSPRYKVTKRGQDVALRCDPISGHVSLYWYRQALGQGPEFLTYFNYEAQQDKSGLPNDRFSAERPEGSISTLTIQRTEQRDSAMYRCASSLGGSGGNNSPLHFGNGTRLTVT.

At least ten counts were recorded for this clonotype. This chain links TRBV9 with TRBJ2-3; 9 positions agree with TRBD1. This CDR3 has 15 amino acids. Germline CDR1 reads SGDLS; CDR2 reads YYNGEE. J was trimmed by 4 bases and V by 3 bases; bases with no gene match: 6. The CDR3 here is CASSGDRAGADTQYF. In DNA form, the CDR3 reads TGTGCCAGCAGCGGGGACAGGGCGGGGGCAGATACGCAGTATTTT.

There are a few counts of this clonotype. The rearrangement joins TRBV5-1 to TRBJ2-7; 9 nucleotides agree with TRBD1. This CDR3 spans 14 amino acids. From germline, CDR1 is SGHRS and CDR2 YFSETQ. Trimming took 2 bases from V and 7 from J; bases not matched to a gene: 7. The CDR3 sequence is CASSFTGTGREQYF. CDR3 sequence (DNA): TGCGCCAGCAGCTTCACCGGGACAGGGAGGGAGCAGTACTTC.

This chain's CDR3 is CASSYPTRGTQYF. For the CDR3, the DNA is TGTGCCAGCAGTTACCCCACCCGCGGTACGCAGTATTTT. The rearrangement uses TRBV6-2 or TRBV6-3 and TRBJ2-3; D unresolved. Germline V lookup: CDR1 MNHEY, CDR2 SVGEGT. V dropped 2 bases and J dropped 8 bases, with 11 bases sitting between them. The CDR3 is made up of 13 amino acids.

This clonotype was seen only a few times. The chain is built from TRBV3-1 and TRBJ2-3; tentative D call: TRBD2 (7 bases). V dropped 8 bases and J dropped 2 bases, with 29 bases sitting between them. This CDR3 is built from 19 residues. The germline gives CDR1 LGHDT, CDR2 YNNKEL (reference sequence). CDR3 sequence (DNA): TGTGCCAGCGATTGGGTTCGGGTCAAGGCGGGGGCCCTCACAGATACGCAGTATTTT. It translates to CASDWVRVKAGALTDTQYF.

The J gene is TRBJ1-4, the V gene TRBV6-6, with 7 nucleotides matching TRBD1. Germline V gene sequence: CDR1 MNHNY, CDR2 SVGAGI (reference sequence). The CDR3 has 14 residues. V shed 6 bases, J shed 7 bases, and the junction held 8 bases outside the gene matches. The CDR3 is CASRRRQGGEKLFF. The CDR3 DNA sequence: TGTGCCAGCAGACGAAGACAGGGCGGTGAAAAACTGTTTTTT.

This clonotype was seen many times. The chain couples TRBV7-8 to TRBJ2-1; D is perhaps TRBD2 (5 bases). This CDR3 is 15 amino acids long. The germline V gene has CDR1 SGHVS and CDR2 FQNEAQ. V was cut by 4 bases and J by 4 bases, with 14 bases left in between. The CDR3 reads CASSSRRTSYNEQFF. The CDR3 DNA reads as TGTGCCAGCAGCTCGCGTCGGACTTCTTACAATGAGCAGTTCTTC.

This chain links TRBV27 with TRBJ2-7; 8 bases match TRBD1. The CDR3 is 12 residues long. J was trimmed by 3 bases and V by 6 bases; bases with no gene match: 1. The germline V gene encodes CDR1 MNHEY and CDR2 SMNVEV (reference sequence). This chain's CDR3 is CASRGQGYEQYF. As DNA, the CDR3 is TGTGCCAGCAGAGGACAGGGCTACGAGCAGTACTTC.

The gene calls are TRBV27 and TRBJ1-6, with D perhaps TRBD1 (5 bases). CDR3 length: 14 residues. Trimming took 7 bases from V and 1 from J, leaving 8 bases between them. Germline V lookup: CDR1 MNHEY, CDR2 SMNVEV (reference sequence). The DNA for the CDR3 is TGTGCCAGCACCGGGGGTTCCTATAATTCACCCCTCCACTTT. Protein: CASTGGSYNSPLHF.

This clonotype was detected many times. The chain combines TRBV4-3 with TRBJ2-6; D unresolved. The germline V gene has CDR1 LGHNA and CDR2 YSLEER. The CDR3 contains 16 residues. Trimming removed 0 bases from V and 0 bases from J, with 6 bases in between. The CDR3 sequence: CASSQESASGANVLTF. As DNA, the CDR3 is TGCGCCAGCAGCCAAGAGTCCGCCTCTGGGGCCAACGTCCTGACTTTC.

This clonotype was picked up a small number of times. J is TRBJ2-1 and V is TRBV7-9; TRBD2 aligns across 8 bases. CDR3 length: 16 residues. J was trimmed by 7 bases and V by 4 bases; bases with no gene match: 12. CDR1 is SEHNR, CDR2 FQNEAQ, per germline (reference sequence). CDR3 DNA: TGTGCCAGCAGCTCCGTAGGCGGGGGGAGAGATAATGAGCAGTTCTTC. It codes for CASSSVGGGRDNEQFF.

This chain's CDR3 is CASSYSAGGFSETQYF. CDR3 in DNA: TGTGCCAGCAGTTACTCGGCAGGGGGCTTCTCTGAGACCCAGTACTTC. V gene TRBV6-5 combines with J gene TRBJ2-5; 8 nucleotides match TRBD1. Per the germline V gene, CDR1 is MNHEY and CDR2 is SVGAGI. The CDR3 sequence is 16 residues long. Trimming at V came to 0 bases and at J to 5 bases, leaving 8 bases not matched to a gene.

This clonotype was counted between two and nine times. CDR3 coding DNA: TGCAGTGCTAGTTGGGACAGGGGGCTCCCGAATTCACCCCTCCACTTT. Encoded protein: CSASWDRGLPNSPLHF. The chain uses TRBV20-1 and TRBJ1-6; 12 nucleotides align to TRBD1. Per germline, CDR1 DFQATT and CDR2 SNEGSKA (reference sequence). V lost 3 bases and J lost 7; bases outside the gene matches: 7. The CDR3 runs 16 residues.

CDR3 sequence: CASSYRTPNTEAFF. The DNA for the CDR3 is TGTGCCAGCAGTTATCGGACACCTAACACTGAAGCTTTCTTT. The chain combines TRBV6-5 with TRBJ1-1; possible D gene TRBD1, 5 bases. The CDR3 spans 14 residues. The V and J ends lost 3 bases and 2 bases respectively, with 10 bases between them. Germline values: CDR1 MNHEY, CDR2 SVGAGI.

This clonotype was observed a handful of times. The chain uses TRBV3-1 and TRBJ2-1; 8 bases match TRBD2. The CDR3 spans 14 residues. V gave up 8 bases and J gave up 3 bases; unmatched junction bases: 6. The germline CDR1 and CDR2 sequences are LGHDT and YNNKEL (reference sequence). The CDR3 loop reads CASRGGSGYNEQFF. CDR3 nucleotide sequence: TGTGCCAGCCGCGGGGGGTCGGGCTACAATGAGCAGTTCTTC.

This clonotype has just a few counts. The chain employs TRBV4-3 and TRBJ1-1; 9 bases are a match to TRBD1. V lost 0 bases and J lost 6; bases outside the gene matches: 8. In germline, CDR1 is LGHNA, CDR2 YSLEER. The CDR3 has 16 amino acids. DNA of the CDR3: TGCGCCAGCAGCCAAGATTGGGGACAGGGTGACGCTGAAGCTTTCTTT. This translates into CASSQDWGQGDAEAFF.

The rearrangement joins TRBV13 to TRBJ1-3; D is undetermined. The V gene's germline CDR1 is PRHDT and CDR2 FYEKMQ (reference sequence). The CDR3 length is 19 residues. Trimming left V 0 bases short and J 0 bases short, with 18 bases between. CDR3 sequence: CASSLGRGELYHSGNTIYF. CDR3 bases: TGTGCCAGCAGCTTAGGTCGAGGAGAACTATATCACTCTGGAAACACCATATATTTT.

This clonotype occurred a few times. The J gene is TRBJ2-5, the V gene TRBV13; TRBD2 is a possible D gene (5 bases). V lost 5 bases, J lost 2 bases, and 18 bases lay in between. The germline V gene encodes CDR1 PRHDT and CDR2 FYEKMQ (reference sequence). This CDR3 spans 16 amino acids. The CDR3 sequence is CASSVEGTSNQETQYF. CDR3 sequence (DNA): TGTGCCAGCAGCGTCGAGGGTACCAGTAATCAAGAGACCCAGTACTTC.

The V and J genes are TRBV30 and TRBJ2-7; D is ambiguous. The germline gives CDR1 GTSNPN, CDR2 SVGIG (reference sequence). V was pared by 2 bases and J by 0 bases, with 8 bases between. The CDR3 is made up of 13 amino acids. CDR3 residues: CAWSFQASYEQYF. The CDR3 DNA follows: TGTGCCTGGAGTTTTCAGGCCTCCTACGAGCAGTACTTC.

In this sample, this clonotype turned up a few times. The chain employs TRBV27 and TRBJ2-3; TRBD1 matches at 7 bases. The CDR3 runs to 15 residues. V trimming: 5 bases; J trimming: 6 bases; junction bases outside the gene matches: 11. Germline V gene sequence: CDR1 MNHEY, CDR2 SMNVEV (reference sequence). The CDR3 DNA reads as TGTGCCAGCAGTCCTTGGGACAGACCTGGGGATACGCAGTATTTT. Protein: CASSPWDRPGDTQYF.

In its sample, this clonotype was seen many times. J is TRBJ1-2 and V is TRBV5-1; D gene ambiguous. Germline CDR1 reads SGHRS; CDR2 reads YFSETQ. The length of the CDR3 is 17 residues. The V and J ends lost 0 bases and 0 bases respectively, with 15 bases between them. For the CDR3, the DNA is TGCGCCAGCAGCTTGGCTTCGTGGGGAGCGCCTAACTATGGCTACACCTTC. This codes for CASSLASWGAPNYGYTF.